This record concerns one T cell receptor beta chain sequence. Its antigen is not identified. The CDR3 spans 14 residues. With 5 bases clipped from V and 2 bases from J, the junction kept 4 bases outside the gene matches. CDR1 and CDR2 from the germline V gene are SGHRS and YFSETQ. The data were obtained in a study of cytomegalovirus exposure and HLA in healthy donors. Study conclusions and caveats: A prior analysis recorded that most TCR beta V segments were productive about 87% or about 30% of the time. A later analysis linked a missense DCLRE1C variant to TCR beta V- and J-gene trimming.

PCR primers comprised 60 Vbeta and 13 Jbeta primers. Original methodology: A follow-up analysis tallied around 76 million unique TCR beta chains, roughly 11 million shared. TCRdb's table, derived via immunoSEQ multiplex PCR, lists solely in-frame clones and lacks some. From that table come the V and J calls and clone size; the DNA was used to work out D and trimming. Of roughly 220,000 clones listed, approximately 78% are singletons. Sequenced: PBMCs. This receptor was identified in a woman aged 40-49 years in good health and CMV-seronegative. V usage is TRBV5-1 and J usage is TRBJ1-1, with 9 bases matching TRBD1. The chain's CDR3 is CASRDRGENTEAFF. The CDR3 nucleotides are TGCGCCAGCAGGGACAGGGGAGAAAACACTGAAGCTTTCTTT.